This TCR beta chain was profiled in a study of T cell responses to AZD1222 COVID-19 vaccine. General study results and limits: Seropositive status at baseline applied to only a handful of AZD1222 recipients.

For this clone: The antigen is unknown.

The CDR3 spans 16 residues. Germline CDR1 reads SGDLS; CDR2 reads YYNGEE. The ends were cut back, 3 bases at V and 0 bases at J, with 13 bases in the middle. Profiling relied on immunoSEQ multiplex PCR, and the TCRdb table lists in-frame clones only, not all of them. The sample carries about 130,000 clones, about 90% recorded once. The clonotype comes from an adult in good health. Sequencing was performed on peripheral blood, taken on day 0 of MenACWY control vaccination. V usage is TRBV9 and J usage is TRBJ2-1; D perhaps matches TRBD2 (5 bases). The CDR3 reads CASSGEGGSSYNEQFF. The CDR3 coding sequence is TGTGCCAGCAGCGGAGAGGGCGGCAGCTCCTACAATGAGCAGTTCTTC.